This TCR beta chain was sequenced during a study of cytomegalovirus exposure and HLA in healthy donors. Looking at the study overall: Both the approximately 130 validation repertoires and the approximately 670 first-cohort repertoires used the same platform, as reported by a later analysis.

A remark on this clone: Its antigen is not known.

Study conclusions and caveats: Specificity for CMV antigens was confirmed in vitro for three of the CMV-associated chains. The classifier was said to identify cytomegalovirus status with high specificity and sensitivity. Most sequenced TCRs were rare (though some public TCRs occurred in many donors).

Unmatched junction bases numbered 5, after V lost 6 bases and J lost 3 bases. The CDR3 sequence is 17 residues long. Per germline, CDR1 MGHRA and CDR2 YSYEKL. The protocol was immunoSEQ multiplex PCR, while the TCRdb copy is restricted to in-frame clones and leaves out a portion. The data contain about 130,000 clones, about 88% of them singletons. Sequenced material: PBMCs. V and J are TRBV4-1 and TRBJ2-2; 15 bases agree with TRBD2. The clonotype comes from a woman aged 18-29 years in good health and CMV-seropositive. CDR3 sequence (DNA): TGCGCCAGCAGTGTGGGACTAGCGGGGGGATACACCGGGGAGCTGTTTTTT. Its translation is CASSVGLAGGYTGELFF.